The 9 T cell receptor beta chains below were found in one sample sequenced in a study of blood T cell repertoires in COVID-19. Repertoires were generated with immunoSEQ multiplex PCR, while TCRdb's copy carries only in-frame clones and drops some. The sample includes about 200,000 clones, approximately 87% of them seen just once. The sequencing input was peripheral blood. Receptors were obtained from a man aged 55 to 70 who had recovered from COVID-19.

The rearrangement uses TRBV6-5 and TRBJ1-1; no reliable D call. The CDR3 totals 13 residues. Germline loops: CDR1 MNHEY, CDR2 SVGAGI. V was shortened by 7 bases and J by 2 bases, with 11 bases between the two germline ends. DNA for the CDR3: TGTGCCAGCAATCGAGGGTTTAACACTGAAGCTTTCTTT. Amino acids: CASNRGFNTEAFF.

The chain's CDR3 is CASRAGRKETQYF. The CDR3 DNA reads as TGTGCCAGCAGAGCCGGGAGAAAAGAGACCCAGTACTTC. The V and J genes are TRBV6-5 and TRBJ2-5, with D possibly being TRBD2 (6 bases). The V gene's germline CDR1 is MNHEY and CDR2 SVGAGI. The V end lost 6 bases, the J end lost 3 bases, and 11 bases lay between the germline ends. The CDR3 totals 13 residues.

V gene TRBV7-9 combines with J gene TRBJ1-2, with D possibly TRBD1 on 5 matching bases. V lost 5 bases and J 4 bases, leaving 11 bases between the germline ends. The CDR3 is 13 amino acids. From germline, CDR1 is SEHNR and CDR2 FQNEAQ (reference sequence). CDR3 DNA sequence: TGTGCCAGCAGCCTACAGGAGATCTATGGCTACACCTTC. Translating gives CASSLQEIYGYTF.

The chain carries TRBV5-1 and TRBJ2-7, with 7 bases aligning to TRBD1. J lost 3 bases, V lost 6 bases, and 3 bases had no gene match. Germline V gene data show CDR1 as SGHRS and CDR2 as YFSETQ. The length of the CDR3 is 12 residues. The CDR3 nucleotides read TGCGCCAGCAAAACAGGGGTCTACGAGCAGTACTTC. This gives the protein CASKTGVYEQYF.

This CDR3 is CASSDSDQETQYF. The CDR3 DNA is TGCGCCAGCAGTGATTCGGACCAAGAGACCCAGTACTTC. The chain is built from TRBV10-1 and TRBJ2-5; D is unresolved. This CDR3 has 13 amino acids. V was cut by 3 bases and J by 0 bases, with 5 bases left in between. The V gene's germline CDR1 is WNHNN and CDR2 SYGVQD (reference sequence).

The V and J genes are TRBV24-1 and TRBJ2-7, with 7 nucleotides matching TRBD1. V lost 5 bases, J lost 2 bases, and 8 bases stayed unmatched. Per germline, CDR1 KGHDR and CDR2 SFDVKD. This CDR3 region has 15 residues. In nucleotides, the CDR3 is TGTGCCACCAGTGGGACCCGGGACAGACCCTACGAGCAGTACTTC. Translating it yields CATSGTRDRPYEQYF.

The rearrangement uses TRBV28 and TRBJ2-7; 8 positions match TRBD1. The germline V gene encodes CDR1 MDHEN and CDR2 SYDVKM. The CDR3 covers 14 residues. J was trimmed by 5 bases and V by 3 bases; bases with no gene match: 6. CDR3 region: CASSFGQGSNEQYF. CDR3 nucleotides: TGTGCCAGCAGTTTCGGACAGGGAAGCAACGAGCAGTACTTC. Variable domain in full (rest from reference TRBV28 and TRBJ2-7): DVKVTQSSRYLVKRTGEKVFLECVQDMDHENMFWYRQDPGLGLRLIYFSYDVKMKEKGDIPEGYSVSREKKERFSLILESASTNQTSMYLCASSFGQGSNEQYFGPGTRLTVT.

This clone was picked up one time. The V and J genes are TRBV6-5 and TRBJ1-1, with D possibly matching TRBD1 (6 bases). The germline gives CDR1 MNHEY, CDR2 SVGAGI. The V and J ends lost 8 bases and 4 bases respectively, with 14 bases between them. This CDR3 contains 13 residues. The CDR3 reads CASGTEGGTEAFF. The CDR3 DNA reads TGTGCCAGCGGTACCGAAGGGGGCACTGAAGCTTTCTTT.

V is TRBV7-9 and J is TRBJ1-2, with TRBD1 matching 9 bases. V dropped 5 bases and J dropped 1; count of bases not matched to a gene: 8. This CDR3 spans 16 amino acids. CDR1 SEHNR and CDR2 FQNEAQ come from the germline V gene (reference sequence). CDR3 DNA sequence: TGTGCCAGCAGCGACCCGACAGGGGGGAATAACTATGGCTACACCTTC. It translates to CASSDPTGGNNYGYTF.